The rows below give T cell receptor beta chains drawn from one sample of a study of shared T cell receptors in the human thymus. Clones were sequenced by immunoSEQ multiplex PCR, and TCRdb holds only the in-frame ones, with some missing. Among about 660,000 clones listed, approximately 88% were seen once. The sample was also reused in another study, on human thymus T cells.

The sequencing input was thymocytes. The receptors here all came from a boy under three years old with a congenital heart defect. CDR3s include the opening cysteine and the closing phenylalanine or tryptophan. The order of the fields is CDR3 DNA, CDR3 protein, clone size, V gene, D gene, J gene. The D gene is left open where the match is weak. The size entry is marked missing in some rows and otherwise reads once, few, many or a size class.

cdr3_nt: TGTGCCAGTAGTATAGGTGGCGGGAGAATCTCTGGGGCCAACGTCCTGACTTTC; cdr3_aa: CASSIGGGRISGANVLTF; clone_size: .; v_call: TRBV19; d_call: TRBD2; j_call: TRBJ2-6
cdr3_nt: TGCGCCAGCAGCCCTGGGGGGGTGGGGTATCAAGAGACCCAGTACTTC; cdr3_aa: CASSPGGVGYQETQYF; clone_size: few; v_call: TRBV4-3; d_call: TRBD2; j_call: TRBJ2-5
cdr3_nt: TGTGCCAGCAGCGCAACTTTACAGGGGGGATCTCTCTGGGAGCAGTACTTC; cdr3_aa: CASSATLQGGSLWEQYF; clone_size: .; v_call: TRBV7-9; d_call: TRBD1; j_call: TRBJ2-7
cdr3_nt: TGTGCCAGCAGTGACTCCGAAGGACAGGGGGGTGGCTACACCTTC; cdr3_aa: CASSDSEGQGGGYTF; clone_size: .; v_call: TRBV6-4; d_call: TRBD1; j_call: TRBJ1-2
cdr3_nt: TGCGCCAGCAGTTCCACACCGGGACTAGCGGGAGAGGAGAGCTCCTACAATGAGCAGTTCTTC; cdr3_aa: CASSSTPGLAGEESSYNEQFF; clone_size: .; v_call: TRBV5-1; d_call: TRBD2; j_call: TRBJ2-1
cdr3_nt: TGTGCCAGCAGCCAAGAAAAGGGGACTACCTACGAGCAGTACTTC; cdr3_aa: CASSQEKGTTYEQYF; clone_size: .; v_call: TRBV14; d_call: TRBD2; j_call: TRBJ2-7
cdr3_nt: TGTGCCAGCAGGGACAGGGACAGCTCCTACAATGAGCAGTTCTTC; cdr3_aa: CASRDRDSSYNEQFF; clone_size: .; v_call: TRBV6-4; d_call: TRBD1; j_call: TRBJ2-1
cdr3_nt: TGCGCCACGGCAGCTGGGAGGCAGTCGATCTCTGGAAACACCATATATTTT; cdr3_aa: CATAAGRQSISGNTIYF; clone_size: .; v_call: TRBV10-2; d_call: .; j_call: TRBJ1-3
cdr3_nt: TGTGCCACCAGCAGAGAGCCTAGCGGGCGGGAAGAGACCCAGTACTTC; cdr3_aa: CATSREPSGREETQYF; clone_size: .; v_call: TRBV15; d_call: TRBD2; j_call: TRBJ2-5
cdr3_nt: TGTGCCAGCAGCCCGACAGGGGGGGATCAGCCCCAGCATTTT; cdr3_aa: CASSPTGGDQPQHF; clone_size: .; v_call: TRBV27; d_call: TRBD1; j_call: TRBJ1-5
cdr3_nt: TGTGCCAGCAGCGTAGAACAGGAGAACACTGAAGCTTTCTTT; cdr3_aa: CASSVEQENTEAFF; clone_size: .; v_call: TRBV9; d_call: .; j_call: TRBJ1-1
cdr3_nt: TGTGCCAGCAGTTTATTAGGGACAGGAACACACTATGGCTACACCTTC; cdr3_aa: CASSLLGTGTHYGYTF; clone_size: .; v_call: TRBV28; d_call: TRBD1; j_call: TRBJ1-2
cdr3_nt: TGTGCCAGCAGCCGGGGACTTCTTTCAGAGACCCAGTACTTC; cdr3_aa: CASSRGLLSETQYF; clone_size: .; v_call: TRBV4-2; d_call: .; j_call: TRBJ2-5
cdr3_nt: TGCGCCAGCAGCTCGGATCCCAAACTAGCATTTTTTCCCGGGGAGCTGTTTTTT; cdr3_aa: CASSSDPKLAFFPGELFF; clone_size: once; v_call: TRBV5-1; d_call: .; j_call: TRBJ2-2
cdr3_nt: TGTGCCAGCAGTTACTTGCGGGTGAGCTCCTACAATGAGCAGTTCTTC; cdr3_aa: CASSYLRVSSYNEQFF; clone_size: .; v_call: TRBV6-5; d_call: .; j_call: TRBJ2-1
cdr3_nt: TGTGCCACCAGCAGAAAAGCGGGAGAAATCTCCTACGAGCAGTACTTC; cdr3_aa: CATSRKAGEISYEQYF; clone_size: .; v_call: TRBV15; d_call: TRBD2; j_call: TRBJ2-7
cdr3_nt: TGTGCCAGCGGATCAACTAGGGACAGAATACAGTACTTC; cdr3_aa: CASGSTRDRIQYF; clone_size: .; v_call: TRBV27; d_call: TRBD1; j_call: TRBJ2-7
cdr3_nt: TGTGCCAGCAGCTTAGTTGGGACAGGGAGGGACTATGGCTACACCTTC; cdr3_aa: CASSLVGTGRDYGYTF; clone_size: once; v_call: TRBV7-9; d_call: TRBD1; j_call: TRBJ1-2
cdr3_nt: TGTGCCACCAGCCCTAGCGGGAGTATCAACGAGCAGTACTTC; cdr3_aa: CATSPSGSINEQYF; clone_size: .; v_call: TRBV15; d_call: TRBD2; j_call: TRBJ2-7
cdr3_nt: TGTGCCAGCAGCTTAGGGGGACTCCCCTATAGCAATCAGCCCCAGCATTTT; cdr3_aa: CASSLGGLPYSNQPQHF; clone_size: .; v_call: TRBV7-8; d_call: .; j_call: TRBJ1-5
cdr3_nt: TGTGCCAGCAGTCTCTCCAGCACAGATACGCAGTATTTT; cdr3_aa: CASSLSSTDTQYF; clone_size: .; v_call: TRBV6-6; d_call: .; j_call: TRBJ2-3
cdr3_nt: TGTGCCAGCAGTGTACACAGGGGGCGCGAGCAGTACTTC; cdr3_aa: CASSVHRGREQYF; clone_size: .; v_call: TRBV6-5; d_call: TRBD1; j_call: TRBJ2-7
cdr3_nt: TGCGCCAGCAGCCAAGCCGACGGGTCCCGTGAGCAGTACTTC; cdr3_aa: CASSQADGSREQYF; clone_size: .; v_call: TRBV4-1; d_call: .; j_call: TRBJ2-7
cdr3_nt: TGTGCCAGCAGGAAGACAGGGAACCACGCCAACCTGAACACTGAAGCTTTCTTT; cdr3_aa: CASRKTGNHANLNTEAFF; clone_size: .; v_call: TRBV27; d_call: TRBD1; j_call: TRBJ1-1
cdr3_nt: TGTGCCAGTAGTATAGCTGGAGGCTGCTACGAGCAGTACTTC; cdr3_aa: CASSIAGGCYEQYF; clone_size: .; v_call: TRBV19; d_call: .; j_call: TRBJ2-7
cdr3_nt: TGTGCCAGCAGCCCCAAAATGGGATGGACAGCAAATAGCAATCAGCCCCAGCATTTT; cdr3_aa: CASSPKMGWTANSNQPQHF; clone_size: .; v_call: TRBV7-6; d_call: .; j_call: TRBJ1-5
cdr3_nt: TGTGCCATCAGCGGTACAGGGGGCAGCTACGAGCAGTACTTC; cdr3_aa: CAISGTGGSYEQYF; clone_size: .; v_call: TRBV10-3; d_call: TRBD1; j_call: TRBJ2-7
cdr3_nt: TGTGCCAGCAGCTTAAGGACTAGCGGGACTAGCGAGCAGTACTTC; cdr3_aa: CASSLRTSGTSEQYF; clone_size: few; v_call: TRBV5-6; d_call: TRBD2; j_call: TRBJ2-7
cdr3_nt: TGTGCCAGCAGCCCTAGAGTAGGCGAAACCGGGGAGCTGTTTTTT; cdr3_aa: CASSPRVGETGELFF; clone_size: .; v_call: TRBV7-6; d_call: .; j_call: TRBJ2-2
cdr3_nt: TGTGCCAGCAGCCCGGACAGGGCCAAAAACATTCAGTACTTC; cdr3_aa: CASSPDRAKNIQYF; clone_size: .; v_call: TRBV5-4; d_call: TRBD1; j_call: TRBJ2-4
cdr3_nt: TGTGCCAGCAGCTTGGCGGCAGGGGATGGAGCTTTCTTT; cdr3_aa: CASSLAAGDGAFF; clone_size: .; v_call: TRBV5-6; d_call: .; j_call: TRBJ1-1
cdr3_nt: TGTGCCACCAGCAGAGAAAGTGTGGAGCGGGAGGCCCCCTCCTACGAGCAGTACTTC; cdr3_aa: CATSRESVEREAPSYEQYF; clone_size: .; v_call: TRBV15; d_call: TRBD2; j_call: TRBJ2-7
cdr3_nt: TGCGCCAGCACCGAAGCTAGCAAGCCTAACACCGGGGAGCTGTTTTTT; cdr3_aa: CASTEASKPNTGELFF; clone_size: .; v_call: TRBV4-1; d_call: .; j_call: TRBJ2-2
cdr3_nt: TGTGCCAGCTCGCCAGCCGGGACAGGGGCTGGCAATGAGCAGTTCTTC; cdr3_aa: CASSPAGTGAGNEQFF; clone_size: .; v_call: TRBV18; d_call: TRBD1; j_call: TRBJ2-1